These 32 T cell receptor beta chains came from one sample sequenced in a study of spatial heterogeneity in lung cancer. Described time point: blood at routine non-recurrence follow-up after resection. TCRdb processed the 5' RACE reads anew with MiXCR; each CDR3 protein has one entry. The table records roughly 10,000 distinct CDR3 sequences, approximately 22% of them present only once. The sample here was PBMCs, taken at follow-up. The receptor source for this set is a female donor with early-stage non-small cell lung cancer.

This clonotype is medium-sized. V usage is TRBV28 and J usage is TRBJ2-3; D is uncertain. Trimming pared 3 bases from V and 4 bases from J, leaving 11 bases between. The V gene's germline CDR1 is MDHEN and CDR2 SYDVKM. The CDR3 has 14 residues. In DNA, the CDR3 is TGTGCCAGCAGTTTTTCCACAAGGCCAGATACGCAGTATTTT. Amino acids: CASSFSTRPDTQYF.

The gene calls are TRBV20-1 and TRBJ2-7; 11 nucleotides agree with TRBD2. CDR3 length: 15 amino acids. Per germline, CDR1 DFQATT and CDR2 SNEGSKA (reference sequence). The junction had 5 bases not matched to a gene; V was cut back by 3 bases and J by 1 base. In DNA, the CDR3 is TGCAGTGCTAGGCGGGGACTAGCGGAATCCTACGAGCAGTACTTC. It specifies CSARRGLAESYEQYF.

The chain employs TRBV9 and TRBJ2-3, with D tentatively TRBD1 or TRBD2 (5 bases each). The CDR3 consists of 17 residues. Germline V gives CDR1 SGDLS, CDR2 YYNGEE. V lost 3 bases, J lost 0 bases, and 17 bases lay in between. CDR3 nucleotides: TGTGCCAGCAGCGCCCGGGACGGCACCCCTAGCACAGATACGCAGTATTTT. It specifies CASSARDGTPSTDTQYF.

This clonotype was seen more than once but under ten times. The chain recombines TRBV7-2 with TRBJ1-6; D is ambiguous. V lost 5 bases, J lost 7 bases, and 15 bases lay in between. Germline V CDR1 and CDR2: SGHTA, FQGNSA. This CDR3 has 15 residues. The CDR3 spells CASSPAGWENSPLHF. The CDR3 DNA reads TGTGCCAGCAGCCCAGCAGGCTGGGAGAATTCACCCCTCCACTTT. Complete variable domain (other parts from reference TRBV7-2 and TRBJ1-6): GAGVSQSPSNKVTEKGKDVELRCDPISGHTALYWYRQSLGQGLEFLIYFQGNSAPDKSGLPSDRFSAERTGGSVSTLTIQRTQQEDSAVYLCASSPAGWENSPLHFGNGTRLTVT.

This clonotype is medium-sized (0.01 to 0.1%). The chain employs TRBV12-3 or TRBV12-4 and TRBJ2-7; maybe TRBD2 (5 bases). Trimming cost V 7 bases and J 3 bases, with 7 bases left between them. The CDR3 has 11 amino acids. CDR3 DNA: TGTGCCAGCAAGCGGAACTACGAGCAGTACTTC. This translates into CASKRNYEQYF.

The chain couples TRBV7-2 to TRBJ2-7; 11 bases align to TRBD1. Germline V gene sequence: CDR1 SGHTA, CDR2 FQGNSA. After removal of 3 bases from V and 2 bases from J, the junction contained 21 bases not matched to a gene. There are 21 residues in the CDR3. CDR3 nucleotides: TGTGCCAGCAGCTTGGACCGACCTCTCGCTTCGCCGGGACAGGGGGCCTACGAGCAGTACTTC. Encoded protein: CASSLDRPLASPGQGAYEQYF. Supplemented by reference TRBV7-2 and TRBJ2-7, the full variable domain reads GAGVSQSPSNKVTEKGKDVELRCDPISGHTALYWYRQSLGQGLEFLIYFQGNSAPDKSGLPSDRFSAERTGGSVSTLTIQRTQQEDSAVYLCASSLDRPLASPGQGAYEQYFGPGTRLTVT.

The gene calls are TRBV2 and TRBJ1-2; no definite D call. This CDR3 has 13 residues. Germline V gene sequence: CDR1 SNHLY, CDR2 FYNNEI. The V gene lost 7 bases and the J gene lost 4 bases, with 13 bases spanning the gap. This CDR3 is CASKDDRSYGYTF. CDR3 nucleotide sequence: TGTGCCAGCAAGGACGACCGCTCCTATGGCTACACCTTC.

J is TRBJ2-7 and V is TRBV5-1; 8 positions match TRBD1. The CDR3 sequence is 14 residues long. CDR1 is SGHRS, CDR2 YFSETQ, per germline. Germline trimming cut 4 bases from V and 6 bases from J; bases unmatched to any gene: 9. Here the CDR3 DNA reads TGCGCCAGCAGCGTCGGGACAGGCATGAGCGAGCAGTACTTC. It is translated as CASSVGTGMSEQYF. Together with reference TRBV5-1 and TRBJ2-7, the CDR3 gives the full variable domain: KAGVTQTPRYLIKTRGQQVTLSCSPISGHRSVSWYQQTPGQGLQFLFEYFSETQRNKGNFPGRFSGRQFSNSRSEMNVSTLELGDSALYLCASSVGTGMSEQYFGPGTRLTVT.

The V gene is TRBV6-1, the J gene TRBJ2-2; 9 bases are a match to TRBD1. Germline lookup yields CDR1 MNHNS and CDR2 SASEGT. The CDR3 totals 14 residues. Unmatched junction bases numbered 3, after V lost 6 bases and J lost 4 bases. CDR3 amino acids: CASRQGAVTGELFF. CDR3 coding DNA: TGTGCCAGCAGACAGGGGGCGGTCACCGGGGAGCTGTTTTTT.

This chain joins TRBV27 and TRBJ1-5; D is unresolved. This CDR3 comprises 16 residues. In germline, CDR1 is MNHEY, CDR2 SMNVEV (reference sequence). Between the trimmed V and J ends, which lost 5 bases and 3 bases, there was a span of 17 bases. CDR3 amino acids: CASSANLGQNNQPQHF. The CDR3 bases are TGTGCCAGCAGTGCGAACCTTGGGCAGAACAATCAGCCCCAGCATTTT.

This clonotype is medium-sized in the sample. The CDR3 sequence is CSAHRWTAKTEAFF. The DNA for the CDR3 is TGCAGTGCTCACAGATGGACAGCGAAGACTGAAGCTTTCTTT. The rearrangement links TRBV20-1 to TRBJ1-1; D is possibly TRBD1 (6 bases). Germline CDR1 is DFQATT and CDR2 is SNEGSKA (reference sequence). The length of the CDR3 is 14 residues. V lost 5 bases to trimming and J lost 5 bases, with 18 bases between them.

This clonotype appeared a few times. V gene TRBV5-4 combines with J gene TRBJ2-7; 7 bases align to TRBD1. CDR1 and CDR2 from the germline V gene are SGHNT and YYREEE (reference sequence). Trimming at V came to 3 bases and at J to 2 bases, leaving 5 bases not matched to a gene. The CDR3 is made up of 14 amino acids. CDR3 DNA: TGTGCCAGCAGCTCCGGGACAGCTCCCTACGAGCAGTACTTC. Translated, it gives CASSSGTAPYEQYF. The whole variable domain, remainder taken from reference TRBV5-4 and TRBJ2-7, is ETGVTQSPTHLIKTRGQQVTLRCSSQSGHNTVSWYQQALGQGPQFIFQYYREEENGRGNFPPRFSGLQFPNYSSELNVNALELDDSALYLCASSSGTAPYEQYFGPGTRLTVT.

This clonotype turned up a few times. V is TRBV30 and J is TRBJ2-1, with D maybe TRBD1 (5 bases). Germline V CDR1 and CDR2: GTSNPN, SVGIG (reference sequence). V gave up 2 bases and J gave up 5 bases, with 7 bases separating them. This CDR3 comprises 12 residues. As DNA, the CDR3 is TGTGCCTGGAGTCAGGGCAACAATGAGCAGTTCTTC. Residues: CAWSQGNNEQFF.

The table lists this clonotype with a few counts. The chain uses TRBV7-3 and TRBJ2-2; D not resolved. Germline V gives CDR1 SGHTA, CDR2 FQGTGA. V shed 2 bases and J shed 6 bases, with 4 bases lying between them. CDR3 length: 12 residues. The CDR3 nucleotides read TGTGCCAGCAGCTTATCGGCCGGGGAGCTGTTTTTT. Protein product: CASSLSAGELFF. Looking up the rest from reference TRBV7-3 and TRBJ2-2 gives the full variable domain: GAGVSQTPSNKVTEKGKYVELRCDPISGHTALYWYRQSLGQGPEFLIYFQGTGAADDSGLPNDRFFAVRPEGSVSTLKIQRTERGDSAVYLCASSLSAGELFFGEGSRLTVL.

This CDR3 is CASSWTGPGEKLFF. CDR3 DNA sequence: TGTGCCAGCAGCTGGACAGGCCCTGGAGAAAAACTGTTTTTT. This chain uses TRBV7-2 with TRBJ1-4; TRBD1 aligns across 7 bases. The CDR3 is made up of 14 amino acids. Germline V lookup: CDR1 SGHTA, CDR2 FQGNSA. J was trimmed by 8 bases and V by 4 bases; bases with no gene match: 7.

Judged by abundance, this clonotype is medium-sized (0.01 to 0.1%). The chain has TRBV27 and TRBJ2-3; tentatively, D is TRBD2 (6 bases). The CDR3 totals 14 residues. The germline V gene encodes CDR1 MNHEY and CDR2 SMNVEV (reference sequence). V dropped 4 bases and J dropped 4 bases, with 12 bases sitting between them. The CDR3 nucleotides read TGTGCCAGCAGTTGGAGTTGGGGGGCAGATACGCAGTATTTT. It is translated as CASSWSWGADTQYF.

This clonotype was seen only a few times. This sequence joins TRBV12-3 or TRBV12-4 and TRBJ1-3; 12 positions agree with TRBD1. With V trimmed by 6 bases and J by 9 bases, 9 bases remained unmatched. This CDR3 contains 15 residues. DNA of the CDR3: TGTGCCAGCAGCCCGGGACAGGGGGCGGGAGGCACCATATATTTT. It encodes CASSPGQGAGGTIYF.

This clonotype was seen more than once but under ten times. The gene calls are TRBV7-2 and TRBJ1-2, with D possibly being TRBD1 (5 bases). Trimming cost V 1 base and J 8 bases, with 11 bases left between them. The CDR3 length is 13 residues. The germline V gene encodes CDR1 SGHTA and CDR2 FQGNSA. CDR3 protein: CASSLDGTRGYTF. The CDR3 bases are TGTGCCAGCAGCTTAGATGGGACTCGGGGCTACACCTTC.

This chain links TRBV5-1 with TRBJ2-5; the D gene is possibly TRBD2 (5 bases). V lost 3 bases and J 5 bases, leaving 11 bases between the germline ends. The CDR3 runs 13 residues. Per the germline V gene, CDR1 is SGHRS and CDR2 is YFSETQ. In DNA, the CDR3 is TGCGCCAGCAGCTCGGGGTCTCGGGAGACCCAGTACTTC. It translates to CASSSGSRETQYF.

V gene TRBV19 combines with J gene TRBJ1-5, with D perhaps TRBD1 (5 bases). Germline lookup yields CDR1 LNHDA and CDR2 SQIVND (reference sequence). V lost 2 bases to trimming and J lost 5 bases, with 13 bases between them. The CDR3 has 15 residues. The CDR3 sequence is CASSIIQGGYQPQHF. The DNA of the CDR3 is TGTGCCAGTAGTATAATCCAGGGTGGATATCAGCCCCAGCATTTT.

V is TRBV20-1 and J is TRBJ2-7; 8 positions match TRBD2. The length of the CDR3 is 14 residues. The V gene end was trimmed by 5 bases and the J gene end by 6 bases; junction bases not matched to a gene: 12. Per the germline V gene, CDR1 is DFQATT and CDR2 is SNEGSKA (reference sequence). The CDR3 DNA reads TGCAGTGCTGGGGAGAGCGGGAGAGTCTCCGAGCAGTACTTC. This codes for CSAGESGRVSEQYF.

This clonotype was seen a handful of times. V gene TRBV7-3 combines with J gene TRBJ1-4; D gene uncertain. V shed 1 base and J shed 4 bases, with 13 bases lying between them. CDR3 length: 16 amino acids. Germline assignment: CDR1 SGHTA and CDR2 FQGTGA. Here the CDR3 reads CASSLKCTEYNEKLFF. The CDR3 nucleotides are TGTGCCAGCAGCTTAAAGTGTACAGAATATAATGAAAAACTGTTTTTT.

The rearrangement links TRBV12-3 or TRBV12-4 to TRBJ2-1; 11 bases are a match to TRBD2. V gave up 6 bases and J gave up 7 bases; unmatched junction bases: 5. The length of the CDR3 is 14 residues. CDR3 sequence reads: CASRLAGVDNEQFF. DNA of the CDR3: TGTGCCAGCAGACTAGCGGGAGTTGATAATGAGCAGTTCTTC.

The gene calls are TRBV5-1 and TRBJ2-1; the D is unclear. Germline CDR1 and CDR2: SGHRS and YFSETQ. The CDR3 covers 14 residues. Trimming removed 3 bases at V and 0 bases at J, with 7 bases between. The CDR3, as DNA: TGCGCCAGCAGCTCGGATAGCTCCTACAATGAGCAGTTCTTC. This gives the protein CASSSDSSYNEQFF.

On this clonotype: This could be a read error, since a much larger clone is one nucleotide away. The gene calls are TRBV9 and TRBJ1-5; tentatively, D is TRBD1 (5 bases). CDR3 length: 14 residues. Germline V gene lookup returns CDR1 SGDLS and CDR2 YYNGEE. In DNA, the CDR3 is TGTGCCAGCAGCGTAGAAGGGGTCGGTCAGCCCCAGCGTTTT. Residues: CASSVEGVGQPQRF.

The table lists this clonotype with a few counts. This chain uses TRBV5-4 with TRBJ2-2, with 7 bases matching TRBD1. CDR3 length: 16 amino acids. From germline, CDR1 is SGHNT and CDR2 YYREEE (reference sequence). The trim removed 4 bases at V and 0 bases at J, leaving 6 bases unmatched. CDR3 region: CASSPRGKANTGELFF. The CDR3 region has the DNA TGTGCCAGCAGCCCCAGGGGGAAGGCGAACACCGGGGAGCTGTTTTTT.

The chain combines TRBV28 with TRBJ2-1, with D possibly TRBD2 on 6 matching bases. In germline, CDR1 is MDHEN, CDR2 SYDVKM. The V end lost 5 bases, the J end lost 2 bases, and 7 bases lay between the germline ends. This CDR3 comprises 13 residues. The CDR3 sequence is CASSRTTYNEQFF. The CDR3 coding sequence is TGTGCCAGCAGTCGGACTACCTACAATGAGCAGTTCTTC.

The chain employs TRBV5-5 and TRBJ2-5; 7 bases fit TRBD1. V shed 6 bases, J shed 3 bases, and the junction held 14 bases outside the gene matches. The CDR3 is 16 amino acids. The V gene's germline CDR1 is SGHKS and CDR2 YYEKEE (reference sequence). The CDR3 spells CASNNMRRDSEETQYF. The CDR3 DNA is TGTGCCAGCAACAACATGCGTCGGGACAGTGAAGAGACCCAGTACTTC.

This clonotype is medium-sized in the sample. The chain has TRBV29-1 and TRBJ2-3; 7 positions agree with TRBD2. The CDR3 runs 17 residues. After removal of 2 bases from V and 2 bases from J, the junction contained 13 bases not matched to a gene. The germline V gene encodes CDR1 SQVTM and CDR2 ANQGSEA. The CDR3 protein is CSVETAGLFGVTDTQYF. The CDR3 coding sequence is TGCAGCGTTGAAACAGCGGGATTATTCGGCGTCACAGATACGCAGTATTTT.

This clonotype showed up just a few times. The V and J genes are TRBV29-1 and TRBJ1-3, with D possibly matching TRBD1 (5 bases). With 4 bases removed from V and 0 bases from J, the gap between germline ends came to 7 bases. This CDR3 contains 13 residues. Germline-derived CDR1 and CDR2 are SQVTM and ANQGSEA. The CDR3 DNA reads as TGCAGCGTTGGGGACTTCTCTGGAAACACCATATATTTT. This encodes CSVGDFSGNTIYF.

J is TRBJ2-5 and V is TRBV28, with 8 positions matching TRBD2. V was clipped by 2 bases and J by 9 bases; unmatched bases: 17. The CDR3 is 17 amino acids. Germline V gives CDR1 MDHEN, CDR2 SYDVKM. CDR3 region: CASSLPGDRGGLRAQYF. CDR3 DNA: TGTGCCAGCAGTTTACCGGGTGATCGGGGGGGTCTTAGGGCCCAGTACTTC.

This clonotype was observed a handful of times. This chain uses TRBV30 with TRBJ1-2; a possible D gene is TRBD1 (5 bases). The CDR3 sequence is 10 residues long. From germline, CDR1 is GTSNPN and CDR2 SVGIG (reference sequence). V was clipped by 3 bases and J by 8 bases, with 7 bases between them. DNA for the CDR3: TGTGCCTGGAGAAGGGGCGGCTACACCTTC. As protein: CAWRRGGYTF.